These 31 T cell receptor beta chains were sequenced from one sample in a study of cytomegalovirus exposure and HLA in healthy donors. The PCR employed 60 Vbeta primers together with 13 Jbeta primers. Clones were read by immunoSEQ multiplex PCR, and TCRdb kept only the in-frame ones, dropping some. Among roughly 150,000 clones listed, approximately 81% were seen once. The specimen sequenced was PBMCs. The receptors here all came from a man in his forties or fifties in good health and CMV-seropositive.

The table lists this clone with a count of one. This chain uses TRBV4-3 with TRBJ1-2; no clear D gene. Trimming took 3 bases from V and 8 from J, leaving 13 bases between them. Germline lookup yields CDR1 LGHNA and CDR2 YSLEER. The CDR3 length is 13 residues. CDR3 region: CASSQYLARGYTF. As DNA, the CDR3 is TGCGCCAGCAGCCAGTACCTAGCCCGAGGCTACACCTTC.

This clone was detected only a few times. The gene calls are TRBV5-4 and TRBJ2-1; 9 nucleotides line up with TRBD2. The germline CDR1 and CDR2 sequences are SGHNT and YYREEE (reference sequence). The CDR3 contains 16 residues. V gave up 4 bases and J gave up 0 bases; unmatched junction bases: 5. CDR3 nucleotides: TGTGCCAGCAGCCGTAGCGGGGGAAGCTCCTACAATGAGCAGTTCTTC. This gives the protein CASSRSGGSSYNEQFF.

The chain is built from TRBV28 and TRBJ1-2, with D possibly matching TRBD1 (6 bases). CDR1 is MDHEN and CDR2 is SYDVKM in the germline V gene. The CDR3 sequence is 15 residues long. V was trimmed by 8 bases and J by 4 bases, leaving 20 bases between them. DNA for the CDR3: TGTGCCAGCGGCAAGCAGGGAAGGGGGGGCTATGGCTACACCTTC. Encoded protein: CASGKQGRGGYGYTF.

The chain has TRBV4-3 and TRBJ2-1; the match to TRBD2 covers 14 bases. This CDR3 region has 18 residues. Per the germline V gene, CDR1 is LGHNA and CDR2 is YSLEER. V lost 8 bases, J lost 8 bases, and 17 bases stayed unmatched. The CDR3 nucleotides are TGCGCCAGCGGAAACGTAGGGGGGACTAGCGGGAGTATATATGAGCAGTTCTTC. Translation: CASGNVGGTSGSIYEQFF.

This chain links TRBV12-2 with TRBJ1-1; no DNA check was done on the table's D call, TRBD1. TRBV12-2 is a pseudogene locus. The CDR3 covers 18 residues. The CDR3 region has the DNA TGTGCAAGTCGCTTAGCTTACGGTGGTGGACAGGGGGACACTGAAGCTTTCTTT. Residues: CASRLAYGGGQGDTEAFF.

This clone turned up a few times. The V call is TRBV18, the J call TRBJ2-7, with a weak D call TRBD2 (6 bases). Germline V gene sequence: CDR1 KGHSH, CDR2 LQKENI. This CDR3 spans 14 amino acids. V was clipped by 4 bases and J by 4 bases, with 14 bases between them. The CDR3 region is CASSQNTGVYEQYF. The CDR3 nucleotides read TGTGCCAGCTCACAGAATACGGGGGTATACGAGCAGTACTTC.

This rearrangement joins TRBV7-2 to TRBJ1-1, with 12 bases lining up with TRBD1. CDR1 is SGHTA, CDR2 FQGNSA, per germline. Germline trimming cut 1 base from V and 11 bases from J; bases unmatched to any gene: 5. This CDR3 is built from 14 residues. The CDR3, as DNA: TGTGCCAGCAGCTTAGACGGGACAGGGGGCAATGCTTTCTTT. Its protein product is CASSLDGTGGNAFF.

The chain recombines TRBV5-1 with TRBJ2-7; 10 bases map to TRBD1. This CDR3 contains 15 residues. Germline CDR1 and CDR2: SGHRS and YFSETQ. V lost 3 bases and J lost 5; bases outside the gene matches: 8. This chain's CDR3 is CASSSPGQGSHEQYF. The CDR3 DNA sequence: TGCGCCAGCAGCTCGCCGGGACAGGGGTCCCACGAGCAGTACTTC.

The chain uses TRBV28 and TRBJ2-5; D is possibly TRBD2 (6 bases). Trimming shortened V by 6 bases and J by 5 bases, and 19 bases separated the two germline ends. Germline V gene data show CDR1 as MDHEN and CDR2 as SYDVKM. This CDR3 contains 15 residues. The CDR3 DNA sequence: TGTGCCAGCAGCCAAGGGCGGTGGAGGGAGGAGACCCAGTACTTC. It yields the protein CASSQGRWREETQYF.

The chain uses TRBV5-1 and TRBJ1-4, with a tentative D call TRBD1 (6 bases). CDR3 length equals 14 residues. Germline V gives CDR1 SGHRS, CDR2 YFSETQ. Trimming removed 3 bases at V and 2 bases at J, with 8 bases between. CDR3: CASSSGQTNEKLFF. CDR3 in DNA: TGCGCCAGCAGCTCTGGACAGACTAATGAAAAACTGTTTTTT.

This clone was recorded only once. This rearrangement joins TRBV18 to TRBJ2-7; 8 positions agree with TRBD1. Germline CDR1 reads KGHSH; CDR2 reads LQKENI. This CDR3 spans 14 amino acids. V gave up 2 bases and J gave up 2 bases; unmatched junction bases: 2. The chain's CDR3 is CASSPKTGAYEQYF. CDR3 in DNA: TGTGCCAGCTCACCAAAGACAGGGGCCTACGAGCAGTACTTC.

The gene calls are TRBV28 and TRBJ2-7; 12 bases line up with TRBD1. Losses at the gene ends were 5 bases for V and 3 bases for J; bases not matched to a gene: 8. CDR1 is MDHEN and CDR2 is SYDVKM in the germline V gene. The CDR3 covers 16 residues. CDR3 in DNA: TGTGCCAGCAGTACGGGACAGGGGGCCGACCTCTACGAGCAGTACTTC. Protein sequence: CASSTGQGADLYEQYF.

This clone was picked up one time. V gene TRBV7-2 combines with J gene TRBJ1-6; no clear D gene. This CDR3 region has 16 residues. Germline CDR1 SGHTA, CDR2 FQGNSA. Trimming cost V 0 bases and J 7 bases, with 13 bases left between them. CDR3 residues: CASSLASSAGNSPLHF. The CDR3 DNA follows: TGTGCCAGCAGCTTAGCCTCGTCAGCGGGAAATTCACCCCTCCACTTT.

The CDR3 protein is CASSYSSRSGLEQYF. Here the CDR3 DNA reads TGTGCCAGCAGTTACTCATCCAGGAGCGGACTCGAGCAGTACTTC. This rearrangement joins TRBV6-6 to TRBJ2-7; D possibly corresponds to TRBD2 (5 bases). The CDR3 spans 15 residues. V lost 0 bases and J lost 6, with 15 bases in between. CDR1 is MNHNY and CDR2 is SVGAGI in the germline V gene (reference sequence).

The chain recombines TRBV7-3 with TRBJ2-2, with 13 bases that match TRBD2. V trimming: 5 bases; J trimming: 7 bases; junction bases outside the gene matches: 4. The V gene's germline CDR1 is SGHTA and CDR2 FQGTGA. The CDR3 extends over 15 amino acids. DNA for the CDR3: TGTGCCAGCAGCAGGACTAGCGGGGGTATCGGGGAGCTGTTTTTT. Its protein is CASSRTSGGIGELFF.

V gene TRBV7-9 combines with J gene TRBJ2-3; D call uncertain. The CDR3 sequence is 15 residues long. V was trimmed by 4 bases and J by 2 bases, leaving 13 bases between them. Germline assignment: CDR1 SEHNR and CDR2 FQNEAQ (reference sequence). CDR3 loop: CASSSLGPLTDTQYF. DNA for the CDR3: TGTGCCAGCAGCTCCCTTGGCCCCCTCACAGATACGCAGTATTTT.

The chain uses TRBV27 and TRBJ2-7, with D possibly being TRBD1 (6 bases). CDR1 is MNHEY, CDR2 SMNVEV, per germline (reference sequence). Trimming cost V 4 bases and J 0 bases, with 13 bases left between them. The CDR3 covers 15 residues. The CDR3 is CASSSNPGHSYEQYF. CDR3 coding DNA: TGTGCCAGCAGTTCCAACCCGGGACACTCCTACGAGCAGTACTTC.

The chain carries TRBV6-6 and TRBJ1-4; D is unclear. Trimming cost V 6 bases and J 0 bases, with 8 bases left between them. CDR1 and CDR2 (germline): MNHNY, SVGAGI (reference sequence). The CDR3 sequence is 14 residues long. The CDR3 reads CASSPGSTNEKLFF. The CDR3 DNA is TGTGCCAGCAGCCCCGGTTCAACTAATGAAAAACTGTTTTTT.

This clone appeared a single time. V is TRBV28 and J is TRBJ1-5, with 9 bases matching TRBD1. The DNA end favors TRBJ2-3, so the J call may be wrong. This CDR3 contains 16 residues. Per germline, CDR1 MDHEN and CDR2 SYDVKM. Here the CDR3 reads CASSRGRTGVNQPQYF. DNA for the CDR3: TGTGCCAGCAGTAGGGGCCGGACAGGGGTCAATCAGCCCCAGTATTTT.

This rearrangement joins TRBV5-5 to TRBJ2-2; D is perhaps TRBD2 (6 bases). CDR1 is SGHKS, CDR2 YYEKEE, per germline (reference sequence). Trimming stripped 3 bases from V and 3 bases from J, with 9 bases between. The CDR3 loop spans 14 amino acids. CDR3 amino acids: CASSSRRDTGELFF. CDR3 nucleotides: TGTGCCAGCAGCTCAAGGAGGGACACCGGGGAGCTGTTTTTT.

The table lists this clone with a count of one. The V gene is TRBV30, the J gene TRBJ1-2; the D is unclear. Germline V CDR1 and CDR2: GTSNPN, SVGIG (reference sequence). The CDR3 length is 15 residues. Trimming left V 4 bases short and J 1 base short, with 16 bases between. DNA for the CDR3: TGTGCCTGGATTTCCGTTAGGGAGCTTAACTATGGCTACACCTTC. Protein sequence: CAWISVRELNYGYTF.

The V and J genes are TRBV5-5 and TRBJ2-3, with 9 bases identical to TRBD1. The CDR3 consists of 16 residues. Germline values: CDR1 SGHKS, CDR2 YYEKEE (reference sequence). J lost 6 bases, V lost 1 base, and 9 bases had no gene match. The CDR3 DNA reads TGTGCCAGCAGCTTGTGGGCTCAACAGGGGGCCGATACGCAGTATTTT. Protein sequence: CASSLWAQQGADTQYF.

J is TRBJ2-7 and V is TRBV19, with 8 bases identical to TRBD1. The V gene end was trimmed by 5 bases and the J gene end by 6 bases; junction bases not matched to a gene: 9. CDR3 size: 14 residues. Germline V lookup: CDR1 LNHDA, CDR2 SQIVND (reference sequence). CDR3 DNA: TGTGCCAGTAGTTTCGGACAGGGAGGTCGCGAGCAGTACTTC. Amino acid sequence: CASSFGQGGREQYF.

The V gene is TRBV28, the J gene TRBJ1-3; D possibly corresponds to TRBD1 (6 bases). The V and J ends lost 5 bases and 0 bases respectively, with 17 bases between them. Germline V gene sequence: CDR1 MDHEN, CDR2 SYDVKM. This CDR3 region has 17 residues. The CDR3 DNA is TGTGCCAGCAGTGACCCGACAGGAACCTTCTCTGGAAACACCATATATTTT. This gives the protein CASSDPTGTFSGNTIYF.

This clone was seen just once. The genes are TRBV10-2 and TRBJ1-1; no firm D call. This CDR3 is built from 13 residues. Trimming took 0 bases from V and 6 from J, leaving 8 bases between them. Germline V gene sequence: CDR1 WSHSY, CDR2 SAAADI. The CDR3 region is CASSESWRPEAFF. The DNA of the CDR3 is TGCGCCAGCAGTGAGTCATGGAGGCCTGAAGCTTTCTTT.

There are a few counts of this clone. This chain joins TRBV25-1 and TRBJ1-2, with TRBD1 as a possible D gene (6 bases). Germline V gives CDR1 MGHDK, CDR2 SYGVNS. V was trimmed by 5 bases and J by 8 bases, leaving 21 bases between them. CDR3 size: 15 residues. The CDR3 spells CASSLPGALVGGYTF. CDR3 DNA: TGTGCCAGCAGTCTTCCAGGGGCCCTGGTAGGGGGCTACACCTTC.

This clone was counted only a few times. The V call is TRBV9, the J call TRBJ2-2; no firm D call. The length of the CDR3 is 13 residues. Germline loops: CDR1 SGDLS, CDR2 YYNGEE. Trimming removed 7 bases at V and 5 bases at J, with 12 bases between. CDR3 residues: CASRSLRTGELFF. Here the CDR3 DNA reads TGTGCCAGCCGGTCCTTGAGAACCGGGGAGCTGTTTTTT.

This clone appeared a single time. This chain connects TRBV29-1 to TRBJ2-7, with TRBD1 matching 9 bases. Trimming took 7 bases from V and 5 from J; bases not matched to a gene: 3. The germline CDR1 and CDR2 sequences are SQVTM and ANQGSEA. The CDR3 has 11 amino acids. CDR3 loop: CSARTGDEQYF. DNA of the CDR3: TGCAGCGCCCGGACAGGGGACGAGCAGTACTTC.

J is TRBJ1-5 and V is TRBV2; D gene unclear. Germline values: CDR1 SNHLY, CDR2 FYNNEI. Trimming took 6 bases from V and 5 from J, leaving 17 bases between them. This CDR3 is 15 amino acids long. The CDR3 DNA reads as TGTGCCAGCAGCGCCCGTAGTGGGAGCGATCAGCCCCAGCATTTT. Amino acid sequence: CASSARSGSDQPQHF.

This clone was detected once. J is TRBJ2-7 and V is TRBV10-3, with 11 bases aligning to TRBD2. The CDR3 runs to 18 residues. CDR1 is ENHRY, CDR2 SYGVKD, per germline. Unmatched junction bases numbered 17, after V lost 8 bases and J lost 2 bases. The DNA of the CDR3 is TGTGCCATCTGGGCTGTGCGACTAGCGGGGCTCCCCACCTACGAGCAGTACTTC. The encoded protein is CAIWAVRLAGLPTYEQYF.

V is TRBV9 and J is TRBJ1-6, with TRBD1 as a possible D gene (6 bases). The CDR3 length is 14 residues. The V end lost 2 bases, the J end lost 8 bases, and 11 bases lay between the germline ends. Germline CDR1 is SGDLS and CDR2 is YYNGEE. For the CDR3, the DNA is TGTGCCAGCAGCGTGCAGGACAGTTATTCACCCCTCCACTTT. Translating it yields CASSVQDSYSPLHF.